This TCR beta chain was obtained from a study of blood T cells in healthy people across ages. Primed by a sample-barcoded 5' primer and a J-beta primer mix, a second PCR proceeded for about 6 to 12 cycles. TCRdb reanalysed the 5' RACE reads using MiXCR and keeps one entry per CDR3 protein. The table includes about 830,000 distinct CDR3 sequences, over 45% detected once. Sequencing was done on a sample of blood. The receptor was isolated from a young man in good health.

Here the CDR3 reads CSAMGGRTYNEQYF. Written as DNA, the CDR3 is TGCAGTGCTATGGGCGGGCGGACCTACAATGAGCAGTACTTC. The chain uses TRBV20-1 and TRBJ2-1; possibly TRBD2 for D (5 bases). The J call may not be correct, given that the DNA end is closer to TRBJ2-7. Per the germline V gene, CDR1 is DFQATT and CDR2 is SNEGSKA (reference sequence). This CDR3 comprises 14 residues.